This T cell receptor (beta chain) emerged from a study of shared clonotypes between healthy human individuals. General observations from the study: Genetic and exposure-history diversity was limited by the few donors. Expectations were that clonotype sharing among donors would be affected by sequencing depth.

The germline V and J ends were trimmed by 2 bases and 1 base, with 10 bases remaining between them. Germline lookup yields CDR1 SQVTM and CDR2 ANQGSEA. This CDR3 is 14 amino acids long. The genomic DNA of each subset was split evenly across several immunoSEQ plates. Assay: immunoSEQ multiplex PCR; the TCRdb copy retains only in-frame clones and omits some. Of more than 400,000 clones listed, roughly 80% are singletons. A word on this clone: As yet, its antigen is unknown.

The V and J genes are TRBV29-1 and TRBJ2-3, with D unclear. The TCR comes from a woman aged 40 to 50 in good health. Some clones in this sample may be carry-over from other donors' samples. What was sequenced was PBMCs. The CDR3 sequence: CSVEPTTGTDTQYF. CDR3 in DNA: TGCAGCGTTGAACCCACTACCGGCACAGATACGCAGTATTTT.